These 29 T cell receptor beta chains came from one sample sequenced in a study of Ad26.COV2.S vaccination and SARS-CoV-2 variants. Treatment in this sample: around 19 received Ad26.COV2.S at low or high dose, single or two shots; several received placebo; per-sample allocation not given. Repertoires come from day 63 after the first vaccine or placebo injection. Profiled with immunoSEQ multiplex PCR; TCRdb holds only in-frame clones, not every one. The data hold hundreds of thousands of clones, with less than 90% observed a single time. The sample was peripheral blood, taken in a trial of Ad26.COV2.S vaccine versus placebo. The receptors were gathered from a person aged 18-65 years who received the Ad26.COV2.S COVID-19 vaccine or a placebo.

In its sample, this clone was seen once. This sequence joins TRBV28 and TRBJ1-2; 7 bases agree with TRBD1. Trimming cost V 6 bases and J 3 bases; bases outside gene matches: 1. The length of the CDR3 is 12 residues. Germline CDR1 is MDHEN and CDR2 is SYDVKM. The CDR3 nucleotides are TGTGCCAGCAGCGACAGGGACTATGGCTACACCTTC. Translated, it gives CASSDRDYGYTF.

The chain uses TRBV3-1 (or the pseudogene TRBV3-2) and TRBJ2-3, with 8 nucleotides matching TRBD2. This CDR3 has 18 residues. V lost 1 base to trimming and J lost 4 bases; unmatched junction nucleotides: 13. CDR1 is LGHDT, CDR2 YNNKEL, per germline (reference sequence). Here the CDR3 reads CASSQVSLGGRRADTQYF. The CDR3 region has the DNA TGTGCCAGCAGCCAAGTATCCCTCGGCGGGAGGCGGGCAGATACGCAGTATTTT.

The chain has TRBV11-3 and TRBJ2-2, with 7 bases matching TRBD2. V was clipped by 5 bases and J by 6 bases; unmatched bases: 6. CDR3 length: 14 residues. Germline V CDR1 and CDR2: SGHNT, YENEEA. The CDR3 here is CASSLGRGAGELFF. The CDR3 coding sequence is TGTGCCAGCAGCCTGGGGAGGGGCGCCGGGGAGCTGTTTTTT. The full variable domain, its missing parts supplied by reference TRBV11-3 and TRBJ2-2, is EAGVVQSPRYKIIEKKQPVAFWCNPISGHNTLYWYLQNLGQGPELLIRYENEEAVDDSQLPKDRFSAERLKGVDSTLKIQPAELGDSAVYLCASSLGRGAGELFFGEGSRLTVL.

The V call is TRBV3-1 (or the pseudogene TRBV3-2), the J call TRBJ2-1, with 7 bases lining up with TRBD2. Germline V gene lookup returns CDR1 LGHDT and CDR2 YNNKEL (reference sequence). V lost 4 bases, J lost 8 bases, and 11 bases stayed unmatched. There are 15 residues in the CDR3. CDR3 loop: CASSPSRGGRYEQFF. CDR3 bases: TGTGCCAGCAGCCCATCTCGGGGAGGGCGGTATGAGCAGTTCTTC.

The chain has TRBV5-4 and TRBJ1-5, with D hard to call. Germline CDR1 and CDR2: SGHNT and YYREEE (reference sequence). This CDR3 contains 13 residues. V was clipped by 0 bases and J by 5 bases, with 6 bases between them. The CDR3 DNA sequence: TGTGCCAGCAGCTTGGCCGCAGATCAGCCCCAGCATTTT. This codes for CASSLAADQPQHF.

V usage is TRBV3-1 (or the pseudogene TRBV3-2) and J usage is TRBJ1-1, with a possible D match to TRBD1 (5 bases). The germline CDR1 and CDR2 sequences are LGHDT and YNNKEL (reference sequence). Trimming removed 1 base at V and 0 bases at J, with 6 bases between. The CDR3 covers 14 residues. CDR3 amino acids: CASSQVGVNTEAFF. In DNA form, the CDR3 reads TGTGCCAGCAGCCAAGTGGGGGTGAACACTGAAGCTTTCTTT.

V is TRBV28 and J is TRBJ2-3; D ambiguous. CDR1 is MDHEN, CDR2 SYDVKM, per germline. Trimming stripped 3 bases from V and 3 bases from J, with 13 bases between. The CDR3 is 15 residues long. Here the CDR3 DNA reads TGTGCCAGCAGTTTGGATGGGTCTTGGACAGATACGCAGTATTTT. This codes for CASSLDGSWTDTQYF.

The chain couples TRBV30 to TRBJ1-1, with 9 positions matching TRBD1. Germline-derived CDR1 and CDR2 are GTSNPN and SVGIG (reference sequence). Germline trimming cut 4 bases from V and 1 base from J; bases unmatched to any gene: 1. The CDR3 spans 13 residues. CDR3 region: CAWNRGRNTEAFF. The CDR3 DNA sequence: TGTGCCTGGAACAGGGGGCGGAACACTGAAGCTTTCTTT.

CDR3 in amino acids: CAWSVPDRGFTGELFF. The DNA for the CDR3 is TGTGCCTGGAGTGTCCCGGACAGGGGATTTACCGGGGAGCTGTTTTTT. The V call is TRBV30, the J call TRBJ2-2; 9 bases are shared with TRBD1. The CDR3 runs 16 residues. V gave up 0 bases and J gave up 5 bases; unmatched junction bases: 7. Germline V gene lookup returns CDR1 GTSNPN and CDR2 SVGIG (reference sequence).

The chain joins TRBV19 to TRBJ2-1, with 9 bases fitting TRBD1. This CDR3 region has 14 residues. Per germline, CDR1 LNHDA and CDR2 SQIVND (reference sequence). The V segment lost 9 bases and the J segment 8 bases; nucleotides outside the gene matches: 11. In nucleotides, the CDR3 is TGTGCCAGCCGGCTGGGACAGGGTCCCGATGAGCAGTTCTTC. It specifies CASRLGQGPDEQFF.

This sequence joins TRBV5-4 and TRBJ2-1; 8 positions match TRBD2. CDR1 and CDR2 from the germline V gene are SGHNT and YYREEE (reference sequence). Trimming cost V 0 bases and J 9 bases; bases outside gene matches: 8. The CDR3 is 15 residues long. CDR3 nucleotide sequence: TGTGCCAGCAGCTTGGTTGCGGGGGGAAGGGGTGAGCAGTTCTTC. Residues: CASSLVAGGRGEQFF.

The V gene is TRBV6-6, the J gene TRBJ2-6; no definite D call. Germline V CDR1 and CDR2: MNHNY, SVGAGI (reference sequence). Between the trimmed V and J ends, which lost 6 bases and 3 bases, there was a span of 15 bases. The CDR3 has 16 amino acids. CDR3 sequence (DNA): TGTGCCAGCAGCCCTGCTGGTGTAGGTGGGGCCAACGTCCTGACTTTC. Translating it yields CASSPAGVGGANVLTF.

This chain uses TRBV7-2 with TRBJ1-1; TRBD1 matches 7 bases. The V and J ends lost 5 bases and 1 base, in that order; junction bases with no gene match: 7. Per the germline V gene, CDR1 is SGHTA and CDR2 is FQGNSA. CDR3 size: 15 residues. CDR3 amino acids: CASSPSRDRNTEAFF. For the CDR3, the DNA is TGTGCCAGCAGCCCGTCCCGGGACAGGAACACTGAAGCTTTCTTT.

This clone was seen a single time. The rearrangement joins TRBV30 to TRBJ1-3; D possibly corresponds to TRBD1 (5 bases). V lost 2 bases and J 3 bases, leaving 14 bases between the germline ends. Germline V gene sequence: CDR1 GTSNPN, CDR2 SVGIG (reference sequence). The CDR3 loop spans 15 amino acids. CDR3 in DNA: TGTGCCTGGAGTTCAGAGAGGGGTTATGGAAACACCATATATTTT. Translation: CAWSSERGYGNTIYF.

Only a few counts were recorded for this clone. The rearrangement links TRBV18 to TRBJ1-3; D is unclear. This CDR3 has 15 amino acids. From germline, CDR1 is KGHSH and CDR2 LQKENI. Trimming removed 2 bases at V and 0 bases at J, with 8 bases between. The CDR3 coding sequence is TGTGCCAGCTCACCAGCGGGTCTCTCTGGAAACACCATATATTTT. It specifies CASSPAGLSGNTIYF. Variable domain in full (rest from reference TRBV18 and TRBJ1-3): NAGVMQNPRHLVRRRGQEARLRCSPMKGHSHVYWYRQLPEEGLKFMVYLQKENIIDESGMPKERFSAEFPKEGPSILRIQQVVRGDSAAYFCASSPAGLSGNTIYFGEGSWLTVV.

This clone was recorded only once. The genes are TRBV7-3 and TRBJ2-1; maybe TRBD2 (6 bases). The CDR3 is made up of 13 amino acids. V was clipped by 0 bases and J by 8 bases, with 8 bases between them. Germline V CDR1 and CDR2: SGHTA, FQGTGA. This chain's CDR3 is CASSLTRRDEQFF. CDR3 sequence (DNA): TGTGCCAGCAGCTTAACGAGGAGGGATGAGCAGTTCTTC. Looking up the rest from reference TRBV7-3 and TRBJ2-1 gives the full variable domain: GAGVSQTPSNKVTEKGKYVELRCDPISGHTALYWYRQSLGQGPEFLIYFQGTGAADDSGLPNDRFFAVRPEGSVSTLKIQRTERGDSAVYLCASSLTRRDEQFFGPGTRLTVL.

The chain carries TRBV15 and TRBJ1-3; D remains ambiguous. CDR1 is LNHNV, CDR2 YYDKDF, per germline (reference sequence). This CDR3 spans 16 amino acids. V lost 3 bases, J lost 0 bases, and 12 bases lay in between. CDR3 sequence (DNA): TGTGCCACCAGCAGCGGGGTAGCGGACTCTGGAAACACCATATATTTT. Its protein is CATSSGVADSGNTIYF. Together with reference TRBV15 and TRBJ1-3, the CDR3 gives the full variable domain: DAMVIQNPRYQVTQFGKPVTLSCSQTLNHNVMYWYQQKSSQAPKLLFHYYDKDFNNEADTPDNFQSRRPNTSFCFLDIRSPGLGDTAMYLCATSSGVADSGNTIYFGEGSWLTVV.

The rearrangement links TRBV27 to TRBJ2-1; D is possibly TRBD1 (6 bases). The CDR3 spans 14 residues. The V end was cut by 6 bases, the J end by 6 bases, with 15 bases between. Per germline, CDR1 MNHEY and CDR2 SMNVEV (reference sequence). Here the CDR3 DNA reads TGTGCCAGCAGCCCCCGTCAGGACAGCAATGAGCAGTTCTTC. The encoded protein is CASSPRQDSNEQFF.

V usage is TRBV2 and J usage is TRBJ1-3; D is ambiguous. The CDR3 is 14 amino acids. Germline assignment: CDR1 SNHLY and CDR2 FYNNEI. Trimming removed 11 bases from V and 8 bases from J, with 22 bases in between. CDR3 region: CALLPGLGRDTIYF. The CDR3 DNA is TGTGCCCTCCTCCCCGGGCTTGGGAGGGACACCATATATTTT.

V usage is TRBV7-3 and J usage is TRBJ2-2; D is possibly TRBD1 or TRBD2 (5 bases each). CDR3 length: 13 amino acids. V lost 6 bases, J lost 7 bases, and 12 bases lay in between. Germline V gene data show CDR1 as SGHTA and CDR2 as FQGTGA. CDR3 protein: CASREGPRGELFF. CDR3 DNA sequence: TGTGCCAGCAGAGAGGGACCACGCGGGGAGCTGTTTTTT.

The chain links TRBV3-1 (or the pseudogene TRBV3-2) to TRBJ2-1; D unresolved. CDR3 length: 15 amino acids. Germline CDR1 and CDR2: LGHDT and YNNKEL (reference sequence). Trimming removed 4 bases at V and 7 bases at J, with 17 bases between. CDR3 nucleotides: TGTGCCAGCAGCCCTCTAAGGTCTGGGTTGAATGAGCAGTTCTTC. Encoded protein: CASSPLRSGLNEQFF.

The chain uses TRBV23-1 and TRBJ1-6; D might be TRBD1 (5 bases). TRBV23-1 is classed as an ORF, of uncertain function. V lost 0 bases, J lost 8 bases, and 14 bases lay in between. This CDR3 is built from 16 residues. The DNA of the CDR3 is TGCGCCAGCAGTCAATCATACGGGGTAGGGGATTCACCCCTCCACTTT. Translating gives CASSQSYGVGDSPLHF.

V is TRBV5-4 and J is TRBJ1-1; no definite D call. Germline V gene lookup returns CDR1 SGHNT and CDR2 YYREEE (reference sequence). Trimming shortened V by 0 bases and J by 5 bases, and 14 bases separated the two germline ends. The CDR3 spans 15 residues. CDR3 sequence: CASSLDSGLGTEAFF. In nucleotides, the CDR3 is TGTGCCAGCAGCTTGGATTCCGGCCTAGGAACTGAAGCTTTCTTT.

Written as DNA, the CDR3 is TGTGCCAGCAGCCGCCGTGACAGGGGTAATCAGCCCCAGCATTTT. Its translation is CASSRRDRGNQPQHF. J is TRBJ1-5 and V is TRBV7-2; 8 bases are a match to TRBD1. The germline V gene encodes CDR1 SGHTA and CDR2 FQGNSA. This CDR3 has 15 amino acids. Trimming removed 5 bases from V and 4 bases from J; junction bases left unmatched: 7.

The chain employs TRBV4-1 and TRBJ1-1; D unclear. This CDR3 has 14 residues. Per germline, CDR1 MGHRA and CDR2 YSYEKL. The V end lost 0 bases, the J end lost 9 bases, and 14 bases lay between the germline ends. This CDR3 reads CASSQEPFTLQAFF. The CDR3 nucleotides are TGCGCCAGCAGCCAAGAACCCTTTACCCTTCAAGCTTTCTTT.

J is TRBJ1-5 and V is TRBV27; 9 nucleotides align to TRBD1. Per germline, CDR1 MNHEY and CDR2 SMNVEV (reference sequence). Losses at the gene ends were 5 bases for V and 7 bases for J; bases not matched to a gene: 6. This CDR3 contains 14 residues. DNA for the CDR3: TGTGCCAGCAGTCCAGGGACAGGGTTACAGCCCCAGCATTTT. Translating gives CASSPGTGLQPQHF.

V usage is TRBV18 and J usage is TRBJ2-1; D is undetermined. The CDR3 contains 11 residues. Germline values: CDR1 KGHSH, CDR2 LQKENI. Trimming took off 6 bases at V and 5 bases at J, with 5 bases between the two ends. CDR3 protein: CASSGDNEQFF. DNA for the CDR3: TGTGCCAGCTCTGGGGACAATGAGCAGTTCTTC.

The rearrangement uses TRBV4-1 and TRBJ2-2; D is uncertain. The CDR3 extends over 11 amino acids. V was cut by 7 bases and J by 6 bases, with 6 bases left in between. Germline V gene data show CDR1 as MGHRA and CDR2 as YSYEKL. The CDR3 region is CASTTAGELFF. DNA for the CDR3: TGCGCCAGCACGACTGCCGGGGAGCTGTTTTTT.

The chain couples TRBV19 to TRBJ2-2; perhaps TRBD2 as D (6 bases). CDR3 length: 16 amino acids. Deletions cut 1 base from V and 3 bases from J, with 12 bases between. Germline assignment: CDR1 LNHDA and CDR2 SQIVND (reference sequence). This chain's CDR3 is CASSIGGGADTGELFF. In DNA, the CDR3 is TGTGCCAGTAGTATAGGCGGAGGGGCAGACACCGGGGAGCTGTTTTTT.